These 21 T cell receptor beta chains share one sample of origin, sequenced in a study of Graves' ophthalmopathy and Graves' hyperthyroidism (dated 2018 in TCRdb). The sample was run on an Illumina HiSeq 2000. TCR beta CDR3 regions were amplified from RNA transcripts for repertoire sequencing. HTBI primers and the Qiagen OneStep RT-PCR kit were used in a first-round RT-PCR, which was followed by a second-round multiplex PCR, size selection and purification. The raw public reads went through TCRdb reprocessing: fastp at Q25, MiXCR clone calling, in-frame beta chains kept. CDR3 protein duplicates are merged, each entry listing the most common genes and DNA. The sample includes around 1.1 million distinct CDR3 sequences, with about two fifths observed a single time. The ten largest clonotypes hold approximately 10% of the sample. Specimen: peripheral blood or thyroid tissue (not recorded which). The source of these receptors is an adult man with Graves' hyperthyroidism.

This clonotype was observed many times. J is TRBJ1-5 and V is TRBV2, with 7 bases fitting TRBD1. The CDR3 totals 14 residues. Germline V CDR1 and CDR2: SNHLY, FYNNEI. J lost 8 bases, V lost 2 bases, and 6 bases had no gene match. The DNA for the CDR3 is TGTGCCAGCAGTGAAACAGGGGAATTCAAGCCCCAGCATTTT. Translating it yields CASSETGEFKPQHF. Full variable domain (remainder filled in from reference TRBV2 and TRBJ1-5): EPEVTQTPSHQVTQMGQEVILRCVPISNHLYFYWYRQILGQKVEFLVSFYNNEISEKSEIFDDQFSVERPDGSNFTLKIRSTKLEDSAMYFCASSETGEFKPQHFGDGTRLSIL.

The CDR3 loop is CASKTQGSNQPQHF. In DNA, the CDR3 is TGTGCCAGCAAAACACAGGGTAGCAATCAGCCCCAGCATTTT. The chain uses TRBV7-2 and TRBJ1-5; D possibly corresponds to TRBD1 (6 bases). The CDR3 length is 14 residues. V was shortened by 7 bases and J by 0 bases, with 10 bases between the two germline ends. The V gene's germline CDR1 is SGHTA and CDR2 FQGNSA. Full variable domain (outside the CDR3, taken from reference TRBV7-2 and TRBJ1-5): GAGVSQSPSNKVTEKGKDVELRCDPISGHTALYWYRQSLGQGLEFLIYFQGNSAPDKSGLPSDRFSAERTGGSVSTLTIQRTQQEDSAVYLCASKTQGSNQPQHFGDGTRLSIL.

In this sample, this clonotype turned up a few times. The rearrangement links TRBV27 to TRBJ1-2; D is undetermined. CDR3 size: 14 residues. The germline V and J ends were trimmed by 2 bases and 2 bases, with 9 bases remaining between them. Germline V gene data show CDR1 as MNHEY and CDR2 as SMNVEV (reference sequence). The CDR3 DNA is TGTGCCAGCAGTTTACTTCCGCTCAACTATGGCTACACCTTC. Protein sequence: CASSLLPLNYGYTF.

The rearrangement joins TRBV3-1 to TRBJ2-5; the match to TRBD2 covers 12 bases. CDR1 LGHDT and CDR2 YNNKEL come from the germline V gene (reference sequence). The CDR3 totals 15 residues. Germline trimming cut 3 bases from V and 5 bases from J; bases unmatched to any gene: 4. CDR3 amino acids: CASSQTSGRRETQYF. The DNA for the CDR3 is TGTGCCAGCAGCCAGACTAGCGGGAGAAGGGAGACCCAGTACTTC.

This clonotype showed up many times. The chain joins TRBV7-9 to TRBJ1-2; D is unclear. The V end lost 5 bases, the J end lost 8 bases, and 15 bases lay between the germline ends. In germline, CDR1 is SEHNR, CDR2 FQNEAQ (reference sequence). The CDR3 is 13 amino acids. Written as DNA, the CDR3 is TGTGCCAGCAGCGCCTCGGGGTCCCGCGGCTACACCTTC. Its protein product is CASSASGSRGYTF.

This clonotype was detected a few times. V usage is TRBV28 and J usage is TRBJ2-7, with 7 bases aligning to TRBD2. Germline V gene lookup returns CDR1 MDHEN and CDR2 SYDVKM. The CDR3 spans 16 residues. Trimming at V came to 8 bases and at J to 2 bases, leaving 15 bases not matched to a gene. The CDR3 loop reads CASGPSQGAGPYEQYF. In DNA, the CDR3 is TGTGCCAGCGGTCCAAGTCAAGGAGCGGGGCCCTACGAGCAGTACTTC.

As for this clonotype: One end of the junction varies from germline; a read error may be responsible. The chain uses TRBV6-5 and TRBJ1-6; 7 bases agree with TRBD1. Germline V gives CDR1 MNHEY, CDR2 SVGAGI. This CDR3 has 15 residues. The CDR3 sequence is CARSYSTGQNSPLHF. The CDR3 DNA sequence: TGTGCCCGCAGTTACTCGACAGGGCAAAATTCACCCCTCCACTTT.

The CDR3 spells CASKLTGTYNYGYTF. As DNA, the CDR3 is TGTGCCAGCAAACTGACAGGGACGTATAACTATGGCTACACCTTC. V gene TRBV2 combines with J gene TRBJ1-2; 7 positions agree with TRBD1. The CDR3 runs 15 residues. The germline V gene encodes CDR1 SNHLY and CDR2 FYNNEI. V shed 7 bases and J 1 base; nucleotides not matched to a gene: 9.

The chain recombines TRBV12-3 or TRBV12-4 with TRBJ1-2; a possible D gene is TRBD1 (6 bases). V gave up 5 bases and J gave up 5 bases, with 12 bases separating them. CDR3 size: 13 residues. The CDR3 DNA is TGTGCCAGCAGTGGATCGACAGGTTATGGCTACACCTTC. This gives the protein CASSGSTGYGYTF.

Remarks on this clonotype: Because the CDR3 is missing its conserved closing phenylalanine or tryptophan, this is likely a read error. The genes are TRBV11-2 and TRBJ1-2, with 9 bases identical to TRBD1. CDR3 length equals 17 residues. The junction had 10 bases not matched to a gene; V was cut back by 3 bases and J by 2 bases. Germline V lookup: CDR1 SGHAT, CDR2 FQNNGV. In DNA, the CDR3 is TGTGCCAGCAGCTTCACCCTAGGACAGGGGCCAAACTATGGCTACACCCTC. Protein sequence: CASSFTLGQGPNYGYTL.

CDR3 sequence (DNA): TGCAGTGCCAGCAGCTCACAGGGGACGGGGGAGCAGTACTTC. It is translated as CSASSSQGTGEQYF. This rearrangement joins TRBV20-1 to TRBJ2-7, with 7 bases fitting TRBD1. Trimming removed 6 bases from V and 7 bases from J; junction bases left unmatched: 15. This CDR3 contains 14 residues. Germline V gene sequence: CDR1 DFQATT, CDR2 SNEGSKA (reference sequence).

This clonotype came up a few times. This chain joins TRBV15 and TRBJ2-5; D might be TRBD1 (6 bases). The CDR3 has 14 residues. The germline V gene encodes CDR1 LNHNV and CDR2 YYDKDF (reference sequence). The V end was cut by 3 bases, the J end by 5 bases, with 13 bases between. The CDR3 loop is CATSSSRGWETQYF. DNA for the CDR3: TGTGCCACCAGCAGTAGCAGGGGATGGGAGACCCAGTACTTC.

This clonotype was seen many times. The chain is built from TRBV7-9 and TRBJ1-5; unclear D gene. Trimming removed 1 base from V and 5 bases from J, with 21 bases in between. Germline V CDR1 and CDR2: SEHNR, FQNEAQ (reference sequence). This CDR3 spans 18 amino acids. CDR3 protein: CASSLGSPRKWPDQPQHF. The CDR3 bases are TGTGCCAGCAGCTTAGGTAGCCCCAGGAAATGGCCTGATCAGCCCCAGCATTTT.

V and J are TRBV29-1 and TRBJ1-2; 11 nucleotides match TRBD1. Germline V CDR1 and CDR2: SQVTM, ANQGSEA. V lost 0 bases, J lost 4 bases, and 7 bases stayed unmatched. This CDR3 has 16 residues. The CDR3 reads CSVEDNGTGGAYGYTF. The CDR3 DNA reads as TGCAGCGTTGAAGATAACGGGACAGGGGGAGCCTATGGCTACACCTTC. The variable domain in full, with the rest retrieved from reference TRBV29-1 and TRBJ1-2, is SAVISQKPSRDICQRGTSLTIQCQVDSQVTMMFWYRQQPGQSLTLIATANQGSEATYESGFVIDKFPISRPNLTFSTLTVSNMSPEDSSIYLCSVEDNGTGGAYGYTFGSGTRLTVV.

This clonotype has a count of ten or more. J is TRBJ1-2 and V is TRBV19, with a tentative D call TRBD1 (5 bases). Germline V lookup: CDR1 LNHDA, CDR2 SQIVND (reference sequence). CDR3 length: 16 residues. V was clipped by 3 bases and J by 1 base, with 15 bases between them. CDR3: CASSISTGTGNYGYTF. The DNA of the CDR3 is TGTGCCAGTAGTATCAGTACCGGGACGGGTAACTATGGCTACACCTTC.

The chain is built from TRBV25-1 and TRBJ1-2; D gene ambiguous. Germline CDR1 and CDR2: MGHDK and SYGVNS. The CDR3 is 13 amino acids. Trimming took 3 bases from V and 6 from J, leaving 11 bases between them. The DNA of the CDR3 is TGTGCCAGCAGTGATCCGGGAGAACATGGCTACACCTTC. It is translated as CASSDPGEHGYTF.

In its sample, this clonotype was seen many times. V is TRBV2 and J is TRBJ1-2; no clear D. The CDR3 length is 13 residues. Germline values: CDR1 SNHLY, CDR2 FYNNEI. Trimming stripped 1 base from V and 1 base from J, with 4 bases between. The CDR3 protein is CASSEGGNYGYTF. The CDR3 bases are TGTGCCAGCAGTGAAGGGGGTAACTATGGCTACACCTTC.

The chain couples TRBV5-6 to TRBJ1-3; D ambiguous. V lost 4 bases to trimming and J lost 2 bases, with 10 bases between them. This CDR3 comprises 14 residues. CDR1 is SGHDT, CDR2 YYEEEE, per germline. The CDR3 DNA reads TGTGCCAGCAGCCTCGGGCCGGCTGGAAACACCATATATTTT. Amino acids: CASSLGPAGNTIYF.

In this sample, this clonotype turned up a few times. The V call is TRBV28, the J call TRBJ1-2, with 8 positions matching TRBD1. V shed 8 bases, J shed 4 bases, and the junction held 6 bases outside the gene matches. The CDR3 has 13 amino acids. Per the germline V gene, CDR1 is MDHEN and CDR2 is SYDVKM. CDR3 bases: TGTGCCAGCGGCGGACAGGGTGTCTATGGCTACACCTTC. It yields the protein CASGGQGVYGYTF.

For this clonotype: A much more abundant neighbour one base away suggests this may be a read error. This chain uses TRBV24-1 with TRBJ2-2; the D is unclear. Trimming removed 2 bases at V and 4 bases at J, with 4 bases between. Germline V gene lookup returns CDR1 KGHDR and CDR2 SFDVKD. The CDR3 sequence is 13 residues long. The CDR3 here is CATSDWITGELFF. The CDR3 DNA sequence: TGTGCCACCAGTGATTGGATCACCGGGGAGCTGTTTTTT.

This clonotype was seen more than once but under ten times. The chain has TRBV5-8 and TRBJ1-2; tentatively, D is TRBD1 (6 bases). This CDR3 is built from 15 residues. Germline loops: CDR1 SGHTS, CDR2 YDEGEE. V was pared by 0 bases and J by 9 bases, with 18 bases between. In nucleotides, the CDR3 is TGTGCCAGCAGCTTGGGGGACATACCCCAGGGGAGCTACACCTTC. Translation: CASSLGDIPQGSYTF.